The clone carrying this T cell receptor beta chain was detected a few times. The data derive from a study of regulatory T cells in long-lasting Graves disease. Both iRepertoire HTBI primers and Arm-PCR of CDR3 regions were used to build the TCR beta libraries. Each CDR3 protein is one row after TCRdb ran MiXCR on the multiplex PCR reads. Among about 400,000 distinct CDR3 sequences listed, around 15% were seen once. Documented time point: newly diagnosed GD, antithyroid drugs for less than 3 months. The TCR library was prepared using RNA isolated from PBMCs. CDR1 SGDLS and CDR2 YYNGEE come from the germline V gene. The CDR3 length is 15 residues. V was cut by 0 bases and J by 7 bases, with 14 bases left in between. This sample was also put to use in a study of T cells in Graves' hyperthyroidism and ophthalmopathy. That work states: The study left out patients who had uncontrolled infection, other autoimmune disease, pregnancy or lactation.

The receptor was isolated from a woman in her late teens or twenties with Graves disease. Here the sequenced sample was peripheral blood mononuclear cells (PBMCs), taken at new diagnosis, from a patient treated with antithyroid drugs. The V gene is TRBV9, the J gene TRBJ2-4; D remains ambiguous. The CDR3 spells CASSVDLMGPNIQYF. CDR3 DNA: TGTGCCAGCAGCGTAGATTTAATGGGTCCCAACATTCAGTACTTC. The complete variable domain, with remaining parts taken from reference TRBV9 and TRBJ2-4, reads DSGVTQTPKHLITATGQRVTLRCSPRSGDLSVYWYQQSLDQGLQFLIQYYNGEERAKGNILERFSAQQFPDLHSELNLSSLELGDSALYFCASSVDLMGPNIQYFGAGTRLSVL.